Presented here are 3 T cell receptor beta chains from one specimen sequenced in a study of regulatory dendritic cells for organ transplantation. Assay used: immunoSEQ multiplex PCR; TCRdb lists only in-frame clones, some missing. This repertoire shows under 35,000 clones, roughly 84% found once; its top ten account for 0.4% to 0.5%. The material sequenced was naive CD8+ T cells from blood. Documented subset: CD45RA+ naive T cells. The receptors shown here come from a human donor in good health.

The chain employs TRBV4-1 and TRBJ1-5; D gene unclear. Germline V gives CDR1 MGHRA, CDR2 YSYEKL. The CDR3 totals 15 residues. Trimming shortened V by 0 bases and J by 7 bases, and 13 bases separated the two germline ends. The CDR3 loop reads CASSQDPGSRQPQHF. As DNA, the CDR3 is TGCGCCAGCAGCCAAGATCCGGGTTCTAGGCAGCCCCAGCATTTT.

The rearrangement links TRBV6-1 to TRBJ2-5; 11 nucleotides match TRBD2. Germline V lookup: CDR1 MNHNS, CDR2 SASEGT. The CDR3 runs 17 residues. V was clipped by 1 base and J by 2 bases; unmatched bases: 6. The CDR3 coding sequence is TGTGCCAGCAGTGAAGGCGGACTAGCGGGTTATCAAGAGACCCAGTACTTC. Amino acid sequence: CASSEGGLAGYQETQYF.

The V and J genes are TRBV6-4 and TRBJ2-2; tentatively, D is TRBD2 (7 bases). The CDR3 loop spans 16 amino acids. Trimming took 2 bases from V and 6 from J, leaving 16 bases between them. CDR1 MRHNA and CDR2 SNTAGT come from the germline V gene. CDR3 sequence reads: CASSDGGQRDPGELFF. For the CDR3, the DNA is TGTGCCAGCAGTGACGGGGGCCAGCGGGACCCCGGGGAGCTGTTTTTT.